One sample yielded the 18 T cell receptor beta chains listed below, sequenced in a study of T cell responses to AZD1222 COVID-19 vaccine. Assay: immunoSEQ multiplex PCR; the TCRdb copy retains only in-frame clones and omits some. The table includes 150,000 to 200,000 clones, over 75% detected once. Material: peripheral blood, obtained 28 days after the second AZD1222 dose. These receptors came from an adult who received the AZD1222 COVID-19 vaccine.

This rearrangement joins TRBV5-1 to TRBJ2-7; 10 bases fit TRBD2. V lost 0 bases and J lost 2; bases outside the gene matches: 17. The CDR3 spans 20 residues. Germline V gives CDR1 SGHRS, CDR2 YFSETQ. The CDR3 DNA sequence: TGCGCCAGCAGCTTGGATTTCCAGGGGGCTTCTAGCGGGGGCACCTACGAGCAGTACTTC. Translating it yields CASSLDFQGASSGGTYEQYF.

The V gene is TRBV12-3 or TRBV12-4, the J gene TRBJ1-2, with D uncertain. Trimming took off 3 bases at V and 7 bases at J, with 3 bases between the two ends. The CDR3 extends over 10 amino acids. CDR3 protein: CASSLSGYTF. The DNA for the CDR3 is TGTGCCAGCAGTTTGAGTGGCTACACCTTC.

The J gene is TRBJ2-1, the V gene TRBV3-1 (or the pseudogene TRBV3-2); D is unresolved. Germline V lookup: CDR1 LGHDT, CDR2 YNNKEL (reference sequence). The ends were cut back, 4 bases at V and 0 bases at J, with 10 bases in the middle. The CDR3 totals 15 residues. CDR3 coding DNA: TGTGCCAGCAGCCCTCTGCCGAGCTCCTACAATGAGCAGTTCTTC. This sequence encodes CASSPLPSSYNEQFF.

CDR3 amino acids: CASSLVRGLGQPQHF. In DNA, the CDR3 is TGTGCCAGCAGCTTAGTCAGGGGGCTCGGGCAGCCCCAGCATTTT. This sequence joins TRBV7-2 and TRBJ1-5, with 8 positions matching TRBD1. The CDR3 spans 15 residues. Germline loops: CDR1 SGHTA, CDR2 FQGNSA. With V trimmed by 1 base and J by 7 bases, 6 bases remained unmatched.

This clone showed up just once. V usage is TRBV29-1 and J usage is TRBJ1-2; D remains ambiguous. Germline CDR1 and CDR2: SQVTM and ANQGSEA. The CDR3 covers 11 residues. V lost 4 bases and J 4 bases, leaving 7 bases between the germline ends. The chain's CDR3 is CSVVSLYGYTF. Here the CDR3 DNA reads TGCAGCGTTGTGTCCCTCTATGGCTACACCTTC.

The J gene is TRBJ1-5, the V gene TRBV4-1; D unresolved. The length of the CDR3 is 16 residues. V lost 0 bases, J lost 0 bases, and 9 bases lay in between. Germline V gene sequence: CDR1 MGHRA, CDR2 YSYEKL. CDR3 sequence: CASSQDISSSNQPQHF. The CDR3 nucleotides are TGCGCCAGCAGCCAAGACATCTCCTCTAGCAATCAGCCCCAGCATTTT.

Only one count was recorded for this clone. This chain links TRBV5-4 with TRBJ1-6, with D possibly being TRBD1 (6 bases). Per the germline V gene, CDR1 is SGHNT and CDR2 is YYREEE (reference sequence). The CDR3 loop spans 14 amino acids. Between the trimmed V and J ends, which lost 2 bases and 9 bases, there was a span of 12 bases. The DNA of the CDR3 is TGTGCCAGCAGCTTTTGGGGGGCTGGTTCACCCCTCCACTTT. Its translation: CASSFWGAGSPLHF.

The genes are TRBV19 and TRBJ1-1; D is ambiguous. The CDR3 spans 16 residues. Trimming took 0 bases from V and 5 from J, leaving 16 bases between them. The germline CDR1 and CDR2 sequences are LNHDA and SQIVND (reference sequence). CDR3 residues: CASSIDIKVRGTEAFF. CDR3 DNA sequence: TGTGCCAGTAGTATAGATATTAAGGTACGAGGGACTGAAGCTTTCTTT.

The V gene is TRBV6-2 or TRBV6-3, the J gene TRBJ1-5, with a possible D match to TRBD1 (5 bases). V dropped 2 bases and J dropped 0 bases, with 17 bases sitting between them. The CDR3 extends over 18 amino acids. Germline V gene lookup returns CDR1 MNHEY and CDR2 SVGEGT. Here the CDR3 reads CASSYVRDLPFSNQPQHF. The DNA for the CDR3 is TGTGCCAGCAGTTACGTCAGGGACCTACCTTTTAGCAATCAGCCCCAGCATTTT.

DNA of the CDR3: TGTGCCAGCAGGACCGGGGGATCCAATCAGCCCCAGCATTTT. Translating it yields CASRTGGSNQPQHF. The rearrangement joins TRBV6-5 to TRBJ1-5, with TRBD1 as a possible D gene (5 bases). V was shortened by 6 bases and J by 3 bases, with 12 bases between the two germline ends. The germline V gene encodes CDR1 MNHEY and CDR2 SVGAGI. The CDR3 length is 14 residues.

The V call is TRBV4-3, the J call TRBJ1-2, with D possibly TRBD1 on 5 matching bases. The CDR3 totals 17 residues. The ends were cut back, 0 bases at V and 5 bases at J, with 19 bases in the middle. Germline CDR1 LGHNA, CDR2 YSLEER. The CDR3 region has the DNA TGCGCCAGCAGCCAAGATCTAGGGGTTTCGGATGAATATGGCTACACCTTC. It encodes CASSQDLGVSDEYGYTF.

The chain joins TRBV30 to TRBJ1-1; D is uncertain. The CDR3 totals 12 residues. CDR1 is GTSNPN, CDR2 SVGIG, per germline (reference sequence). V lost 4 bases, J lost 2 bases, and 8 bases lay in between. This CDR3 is CAWTDINTEAFF. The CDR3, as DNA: TGTGCCTGGACCGACATTAACACTGAAGCTTTCTTT.

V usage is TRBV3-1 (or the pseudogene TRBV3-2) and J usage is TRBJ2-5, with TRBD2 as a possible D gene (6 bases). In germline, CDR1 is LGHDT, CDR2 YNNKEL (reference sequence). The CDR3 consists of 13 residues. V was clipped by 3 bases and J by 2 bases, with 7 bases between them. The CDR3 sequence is CASSQGTQETQYF. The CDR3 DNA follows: TGTGCCAGCAGCCAGGGGACTCAAGAGACCCAGTACTTC.

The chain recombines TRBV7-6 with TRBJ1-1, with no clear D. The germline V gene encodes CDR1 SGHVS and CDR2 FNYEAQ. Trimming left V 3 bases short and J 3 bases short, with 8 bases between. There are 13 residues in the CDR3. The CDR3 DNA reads TGTGCCAGCAGCTTGTCTCGGGACACTGAAGCTTTCTTT. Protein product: CASSLSRDTEAFF. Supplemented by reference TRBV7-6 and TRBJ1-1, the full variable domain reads GAGVSQSPRYKVTKRGQDVALRCDPISGHVSLYWYRQALGQGPEFLTYFNYEAQQDKSGLPNDRFSAERPEGSISTLTIQRTEQRDSAMYRCASSLSRDTEAFFGQGTRLTVV.

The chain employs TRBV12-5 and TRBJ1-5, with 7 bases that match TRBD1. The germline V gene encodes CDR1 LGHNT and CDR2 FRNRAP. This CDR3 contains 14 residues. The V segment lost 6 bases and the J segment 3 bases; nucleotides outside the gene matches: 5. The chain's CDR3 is CASGLTGFNQPQHF. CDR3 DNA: TGTGCTAGTGGCCTGACAGGGTTCAATCAGCCCCAGCATTTT.

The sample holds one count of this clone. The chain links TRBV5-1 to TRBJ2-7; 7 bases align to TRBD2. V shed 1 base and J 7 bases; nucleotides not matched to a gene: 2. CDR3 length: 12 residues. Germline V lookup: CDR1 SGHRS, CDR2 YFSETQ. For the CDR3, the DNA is TGCGCCAGCAGCTTGACCGGGGGGGAGCAGTACTTC. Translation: CASSLTGGEQYF.

The CDR3 coding sequence is TGCGCCAGCAGCCAACAAAGACAGGGTTATTCCTATAATTCACCCCTCCACTTT. It encodes CASSQQRQGYSYNSPLHF. The gene calls are TRBV4-3 and TRBJ1-6; 7 nucleotides line up with TRBD1. This CDR3 is built from 18 residues. The junction had 8 bases not matched to a gene; V was cut back by 2 bases and J by 1 base. The germline V gene encodes CDR1 LGHNA and CDR2 YSLEER.

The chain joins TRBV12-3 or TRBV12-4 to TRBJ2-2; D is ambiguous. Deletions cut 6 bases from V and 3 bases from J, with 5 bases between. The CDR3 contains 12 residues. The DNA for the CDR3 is TGTGCCAGCAGCCCCTACACCGGGGAGCTGTTTTTT. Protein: CASSPYTGELFF.